Reported below is one T cell receptor beta chain. Its antigen is undetermined. The V end lost 6 bases, the J end lost 8 bases, and 14 bases lay between the germline ends. The CDR3 consists of 14 residues. CDR1 and CDR2 from the germline V gene are MNHEY and SMNVEV (reference sequence). The data were obtained in a study of shared clonotypes between healthy human individuals. Sequencing used immunoSEQ multiplex PCR; TCRdb keeps in-frame clones, though not all of them. The data contain about 670,000 clones, more than 70% of them singletons. General observations from the study: Clonotypes shared by all four sorted-subset donors had higher generation probabilities than non-shared clonotypes.

Naive CD45RA+ and memory CD45RA-negative subsets were split from CD4+ cells. The sequence came from a woman under 40 in good health. The gene calls are TRBV27 and TRBJ1-6; D unclear. Sequences were obtained from memory CD4+ T cells sorted from blood. Subset defined: CD45RA-negative fraction. The CDR3 spells CASRVDGDYSPLHF. CDR3 in DNA: TGTGCCAGCAGAGTGGACGGGGATTATTCACCCCTCCACTTT.